Listed below are T cell receptor beta chains from one sample, sequenced in a study of vaccination effects on CD4 cells after COVID-19. These receptors are not linked to any known antigen. Only in-frame clones appear in the TCRdb table, and some are missing; sequencing was by immunoSEQ multiplex PCR. The table includes some 50,000 clones, roughly 72% detected once. Here the sequenced sample was CD4+ T cells from PBMCs cultured without peptide, taken before COVID-19 vaccination. The receptors were gathered from a human donor who had a prior SARS-CoV-2 infection. CDR3s include the opening cysteine and the closing phenylalanine or tryptophan. Fields, in order: D gene, J gene, clone size, V gene, CDR3 protein, CDR3 DNA. D genes are given only for firm matches. Size values are once, few and many counts, or a class for expanded clones, and some rows have none.

TRBD1 | TRBJ1-3 | NA | TRBV7-9 | CASRRQGMENTIYF | TGTGCCAGCAGGAGACAGGGGATGGAAAACACCATATATTTT
TRBD1 | TRBJ2-7 | NA | TRBV27 | CASSKPGQGPHEQYF | TGTGCCAGCAGTAAACCGGGACAGGGTCCCCACGAGCAGTACTTC
TRBD2 | TRBJ2-4 | NA | TRBV11-2 | CASSLAGIDIQYF | TGTGCCAGCAGCCTAGCGGGGATAGACATTCAGTACTTC
TRBD2 | TRBJ2-3 | once | TRBV7-2 | CASSLAGLAGGLDTQYF | TGTGCCAGCAGCTTAGCGGGACTAGCGGGGGGGCTTGATACGCAGTATTTT
NA | TRBJ2-5 | NA | TRBV7-9 | CASSLVGGGGQETQYF | TGTGCCAGCAGCTTAGTAGGGGGAGGGGGTCAAGAGACCCAGTACTTC
TRBD2 | TRBJ2-7 | NA | TRBV9 | CASSVEAGGTYEQYF | TGTGCCAGCAGCGTAGAGGCGGGAGGAACCTACGAGCAGTACTTC
NA | TRBJ2-2 | few | TRBV30 | CAWSVWRSNTGELFF | TGTGCCTGGAGTGTTTGGAGGTCTAACACCGGGGAGCTGTTTTTT
NA | TRBJ2-7 | NA | TRBV4-1 | CASSQERRAPHEQYF | TGCGCCAGCAGCCAAGAAAGACGGGCACCCCACGAGCAGTACTTC
TRBD1 | TRBJ1-2 | NA | TRBV5-6 | CASSLRPGGMGIYGYTF | TGTGCCAGCAGCTTGCGTCCAGGGGGAATGGGAATCTATGGCTACACCTTC
NA | TRBJ2-7 | NA | TRBV7-9 | CASSPTGPPYEQYF | TGTGCCAGCAGCCCGACGGGACCCCCCTACGAGCAGTACTTC
NA | TRBJ1-5 | few | TRBV27 | CASSLIPYSNQPQHF | TGTGCCAGCAGTTTAATTCCATATAGCAATCAGCCCCAGCATTTT
TRBD1 | TRBJ1-2 | NA | TRBV7-9 | CASSTVEDRDGYTF | TGTGCCAGCAGCACAGTCGAGGACAGGGATGGCTACACCTTC
TRBD2 | TRBJ2-1 | NA | TRBV29-1 | CSAVPSGGHQAYNEQFF | TGCAGCGCTGTCCCTAGCGGGGGCCACCAGGCCTACAATGAGCAGTTCTTC
TRBD2 | TRBJ2-2 | NA | TRBV12-5 | CASGLVHNGAGETGELFF | TGTGCTAGTGGTTTGGTACACAATGGGGCGGGGGAAACCGGGGAGCTGTTTTTT
TRBD2 | TRBJ2-5 | once | TRBV7-2 | CASSRGGEETQYF | TGTGCCAGCAGTCGGGGGGGGGAAGAGACCCAGTACTTC
NA | TRBJ2-6 | few | TRBV19 | CASFGSRGYGANVLTF | TGTGCCAGTTTTGGGTCCCGGGGGTATGGGGCCAACGTCCTGACTTTC
TRBD1 | TRBJ2-6 | NA | TRBV30 | CAWSDYRGSGANVLTF | TGTGCCTGGAGTGATTACAGGGGATCTGGGGCCAACGTCCTGACTTTC
NA | TRBJ2-1 | few | TRBV3-1/TRBV3-2 | CASSQNRREQFF | TGTGCCAGCAGCCAGAACAGGCGTGAGCAGTTCTTC
TRBD1 | TRBJ1-1 | NA | TRBV23-1 | CASSPGTGAGTEAFF | TGCGCCAGCAGCCCCGGGACAGGGGCCGGCACTGAAGCTTTCTTT
TRBD1 | TRBJ1-1 | NA | TRBV18 | CASSPQDRGYGTEAFF | TGTGCCAGCTCACCACAAGACAGGGGGTATGGGACTGAAGCTTTCTTT
NA | TRBJ1-3 | NA | TRBV11-1 | CASSFRVRIGTIYF | TGTGCCAGCAGCTTTCGGGTTAGGATTGGCACCATATATTTT
NA | TRBJ2-1 | NA | TRBV15 | CATQRGYNEQFF | TGTGCCACCCAACGGGGTTACAATGAGCAGTTCTTC
TRBD1 | TRBJ1-1 | few | TRBV4-2 | CASSLRQGVTEAFF | TGTGCCAGCAGCCTTCGACAGGGGGTCACTGAAGCTTTCTTT
TRBD2 | TRBJ2-3 | NA | TRBV11-2 | CASSIGLDGTDTQYF | TGTGCCAGCAGCATTGGACTAGATGGCACAGATACGCAGTATTTT
TRBD2 | TRBJ2-7 | NA | TRBV3-1/TRBV3-2 | CASSQVSGNPYEQYF | TGTGCCAGCAGCCAGGTTAGCGGGAACCCGTACGAGCAGTACTTC
NA | TRBJ2-3 | once | TRBV9 | CASSVSGSRGGTDTQYF | TGTGCCAGCAGCGTAAGTGGATCTCGGGGCGGCACAGATACGCAGTATTTT
NA | TRBJ1-4 | NA | TRBV11-3 | CASSPGPQGSNEKLFF | TGTGCCAGCAGCCCGGGCCCTCAGGGCTCTAATGAAAAACTGTTTTTT
NA | TRBJ2-7 | NA | TRBV11-1 | CASSSTTTSYEQYF | TGTGCCAGCAGCTCGACTACGACCAGCTACGAGCAGTACTTC
TRBD1 | TRBJ1-5 | NA | TRBV7-8 | CASSRVPGGLVPQHF | TGTGCCAGCAGCCGAGTCCCAGGGGGCCTGGTGCCCCAGCATTTT
NA | TRBJ2-1 | NA | TRBV7-2 | CASSNRQTNEQFF | TGTGCCAGCAGCAATCGACAGACTAATGAGCAGTTCTTC
TRBD2 | TRBJ2-1 | NA | TRBV3-1/TRBV3-2 | CASSQEGAGTLLGEQFF | TGTGCCAGCAGCCAAGAGGGAGCGGGAACTCTGCTGGGTGAGCAGTTCTTC
NA | TRBJ2-7 | NA | TRBV20-1 | CSARAATPEYF | TGCAGTGCTAGAGCCGCAACTCCAGAGTACTTC
TRBD1 | TRBJ1-2 | NA | TRBV4-2 | CASSRPDRERRGYGYTF | TGTGCCAGCAGCCGTCCGGACAGGGAGCGTCGGGGCTATGGCTACACCTTC
TRBD2 | TRBJ2-7 | once | TRBV15 | CATSRAGGDYEQYF | TGTGCCACCAGCAGAGCGGGAGGGGACTACGAGCAGTACTTC
NA | TRBJ2-1 | NA | TRBV24-1 | CATSDLTVGEAGHYNEQFF | TGTGCCACCAGTGATTTAACGGTGGGAGAGGCAGGGCACTACAATGAGCAGTTCTTC
NA | TRBJ1-2 | NA | TRBV6-5 | CASSNPGGVSYTF | TGTGCCAGCAGTAACCCTGGGGGGGTGAGCTACACCTTC